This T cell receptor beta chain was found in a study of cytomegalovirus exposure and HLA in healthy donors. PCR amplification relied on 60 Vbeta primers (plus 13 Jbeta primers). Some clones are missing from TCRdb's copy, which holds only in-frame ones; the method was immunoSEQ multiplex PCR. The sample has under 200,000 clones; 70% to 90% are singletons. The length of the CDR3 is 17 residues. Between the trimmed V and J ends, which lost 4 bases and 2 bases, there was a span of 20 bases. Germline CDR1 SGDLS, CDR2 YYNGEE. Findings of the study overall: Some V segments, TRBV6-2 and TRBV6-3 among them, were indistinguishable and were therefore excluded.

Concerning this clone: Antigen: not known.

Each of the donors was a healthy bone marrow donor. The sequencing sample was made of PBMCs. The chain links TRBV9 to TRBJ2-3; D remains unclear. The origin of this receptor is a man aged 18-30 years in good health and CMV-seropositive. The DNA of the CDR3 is TGTGCCAGCAGCCCCCCGGTCCTGCGGTTGTCCACAGATACGCAGTATTTT. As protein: CASSPPVLRLSTDTQYF.